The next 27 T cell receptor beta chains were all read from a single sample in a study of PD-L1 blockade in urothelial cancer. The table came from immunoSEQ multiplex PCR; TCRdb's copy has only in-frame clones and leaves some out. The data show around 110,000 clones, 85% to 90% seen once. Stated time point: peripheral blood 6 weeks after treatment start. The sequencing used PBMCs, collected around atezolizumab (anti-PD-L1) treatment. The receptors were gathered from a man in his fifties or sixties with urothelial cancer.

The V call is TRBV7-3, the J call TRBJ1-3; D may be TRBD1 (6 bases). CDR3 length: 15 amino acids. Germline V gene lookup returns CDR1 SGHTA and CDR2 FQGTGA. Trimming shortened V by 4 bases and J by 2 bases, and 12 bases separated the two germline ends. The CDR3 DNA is TGTGCCAGCAGCTCACAGGGTGGTCCTGGAAACACCATATATTTT. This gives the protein CASSSQGGPGNTIYF.

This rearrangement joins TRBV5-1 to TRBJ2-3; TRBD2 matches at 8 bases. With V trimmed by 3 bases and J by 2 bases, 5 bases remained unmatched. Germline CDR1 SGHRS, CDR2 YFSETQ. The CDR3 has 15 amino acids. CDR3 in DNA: TGCGCCAGCAGCTCTAGCGGGCAGACCACAGATACGCAGTATTTT. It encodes CASSSSGQTTDTQYF.

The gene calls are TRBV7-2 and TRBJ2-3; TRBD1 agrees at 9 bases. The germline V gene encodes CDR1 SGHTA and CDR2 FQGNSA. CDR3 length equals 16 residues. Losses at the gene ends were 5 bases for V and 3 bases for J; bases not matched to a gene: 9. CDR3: CASSPRMDRGTDTQYF. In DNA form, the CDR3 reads TGTGCCAGCAGCCCCCGCATGGACAGGGGAACAGATACGCAGTATTTT.

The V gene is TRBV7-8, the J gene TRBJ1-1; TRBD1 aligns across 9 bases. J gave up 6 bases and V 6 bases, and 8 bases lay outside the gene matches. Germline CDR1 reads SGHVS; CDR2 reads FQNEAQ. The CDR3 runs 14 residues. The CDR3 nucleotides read TGTGCCAGCAGACGGGACAGGGTGGGCGCTGAAGCTTTCTTT. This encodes CASRRDRVGAEAFF.

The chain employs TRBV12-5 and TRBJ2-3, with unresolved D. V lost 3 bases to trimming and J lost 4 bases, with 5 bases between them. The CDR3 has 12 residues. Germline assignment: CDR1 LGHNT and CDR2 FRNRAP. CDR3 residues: CASGLGADTQYF. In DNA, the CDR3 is TGTGCTAGTGGTTTAGGAGCAGATACGCAGTATTTT. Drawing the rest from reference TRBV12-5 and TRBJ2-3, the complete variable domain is DARVTQTPRHKVTEMGQEVTMRCQPILGHNTVFWYRQTMMQGLELLAYFRNRAPLDDSGMPKDRFSAEMPDATLATLKIQPSEPRDSAVYFCASGLGADTQYFGPGTRLTVL.

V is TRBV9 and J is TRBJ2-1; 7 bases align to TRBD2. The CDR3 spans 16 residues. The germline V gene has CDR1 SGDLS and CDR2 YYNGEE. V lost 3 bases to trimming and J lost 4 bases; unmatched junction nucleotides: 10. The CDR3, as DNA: TGTGCCAGCAGCGCCACCTTAATCGGGAGGTACAATGAGCAGTTCTTC. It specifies CASSATLIGRYNEQFF. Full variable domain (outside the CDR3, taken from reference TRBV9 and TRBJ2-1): DSGVTQTPKHLITATGQRVTLRCSPRSGDLSVYWYQQSLDQGLQFLIQYYNGEERAKGNILERFSAQQFPDLHSELNLSSLELGDSALYFCASSATLIGRYNEQFFGPGTRLTVL.

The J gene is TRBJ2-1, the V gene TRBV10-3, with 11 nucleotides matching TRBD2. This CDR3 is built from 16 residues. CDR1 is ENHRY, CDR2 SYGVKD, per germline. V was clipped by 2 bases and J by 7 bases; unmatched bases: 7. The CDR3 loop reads CAISEGPLAGVNEQFF. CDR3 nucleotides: TGTGCCATCAGTGAGGGACCACTAGCGGGAGTAAATGAGCAGTTCTTC.

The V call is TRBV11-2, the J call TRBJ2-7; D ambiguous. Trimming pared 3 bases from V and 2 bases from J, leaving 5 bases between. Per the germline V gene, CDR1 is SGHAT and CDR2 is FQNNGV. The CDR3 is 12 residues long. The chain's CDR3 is CASSFLAYEQYF. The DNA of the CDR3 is TGTGCCAGCAGCTTCCTCGCCTACGAGCAGTACTTC.

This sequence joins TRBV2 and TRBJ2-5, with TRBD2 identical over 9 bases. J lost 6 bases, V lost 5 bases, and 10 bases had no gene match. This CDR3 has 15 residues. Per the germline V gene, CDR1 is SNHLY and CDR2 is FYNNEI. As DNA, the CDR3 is TGTGCCAGCAGTAGGGTTAGCGGGAGTACAAAGACCCAGTACTTC. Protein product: CASSRVSGSTKTQYF. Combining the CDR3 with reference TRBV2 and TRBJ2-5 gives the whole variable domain EPEVTQTPSHQVTQMGQEVILRCVPISNHLYFYWYRQILGQKVEFLVSFYNNEISEKSEIFDDQFSVERPDGSNFTLKIRSTKLEDSAMYFCASSRVSGSTKTQYFGPGTRLLVL.

CDR3 DNA: TGTGCCAGCACTGCGACAGGGCTGAGAACTGAAGCTTTCTTT. Amino acid sequence: CASTATGLRTEAFF. J is TRBJ1-1 and V is TRBV27, with 7 bases that match TRBD1. Germline loops: CDR1 MNHEY, CDR2 SMNVEV (reference sequence). The CDR3 covers 14 residues. Losses at the gene ends were 7 bases for V and 5 bases for J; bases not matched to a gene: 10.

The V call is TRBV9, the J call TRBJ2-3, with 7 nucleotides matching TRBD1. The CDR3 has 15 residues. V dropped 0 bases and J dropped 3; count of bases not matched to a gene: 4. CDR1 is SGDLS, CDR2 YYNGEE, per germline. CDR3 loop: CASSVAARGTDTQYF. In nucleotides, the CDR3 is TGTGCCAGCAGCGTAGCAGCCAGGGGGACAGATACGCAGTATTTT.

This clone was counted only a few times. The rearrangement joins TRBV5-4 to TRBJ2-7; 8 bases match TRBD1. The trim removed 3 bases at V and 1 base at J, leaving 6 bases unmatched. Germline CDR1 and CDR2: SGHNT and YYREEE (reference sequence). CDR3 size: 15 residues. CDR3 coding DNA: TGTGCCAGCAGCTACGACCAGGGGGCTTCCTACGAGCAGTACTTC. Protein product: CASSYDQGASYEQYF.

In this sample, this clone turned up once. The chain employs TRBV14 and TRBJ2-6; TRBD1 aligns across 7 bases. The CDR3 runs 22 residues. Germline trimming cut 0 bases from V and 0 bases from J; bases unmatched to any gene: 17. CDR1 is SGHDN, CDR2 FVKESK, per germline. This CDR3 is CASSQEGLGDRHWGSGANVLTF. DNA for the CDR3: TGTGCCAGCAGCCAAGAAGGCCTGGGGGACAGACATTGGGGCTCTGGGGCCAACGTCCTGACTTTC.

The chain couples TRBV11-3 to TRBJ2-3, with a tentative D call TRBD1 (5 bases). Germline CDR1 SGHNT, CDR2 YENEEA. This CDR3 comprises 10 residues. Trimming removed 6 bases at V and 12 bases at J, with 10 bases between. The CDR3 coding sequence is TGTGCCAGCAGTACAAGGGGACAGTATTTT. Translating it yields CASSTRGQYF.

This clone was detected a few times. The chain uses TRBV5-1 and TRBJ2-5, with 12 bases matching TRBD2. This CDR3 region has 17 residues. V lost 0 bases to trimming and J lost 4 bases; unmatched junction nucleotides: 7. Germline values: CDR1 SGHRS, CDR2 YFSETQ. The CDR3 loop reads CASSLGTPGLAGETQYF. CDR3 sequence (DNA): TGCGCCAGCAGCTTGGGGACCCCGGGACTAGCGGGAGAGACCCAGTACTTC.

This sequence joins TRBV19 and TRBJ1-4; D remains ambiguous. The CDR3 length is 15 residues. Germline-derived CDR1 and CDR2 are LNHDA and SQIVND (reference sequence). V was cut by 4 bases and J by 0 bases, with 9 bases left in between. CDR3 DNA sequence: TGTGCCAGTAGTACAAACGCAGCAACTAATGAAAAACTGTTTTTT. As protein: CASSTNAATNEKLFF.

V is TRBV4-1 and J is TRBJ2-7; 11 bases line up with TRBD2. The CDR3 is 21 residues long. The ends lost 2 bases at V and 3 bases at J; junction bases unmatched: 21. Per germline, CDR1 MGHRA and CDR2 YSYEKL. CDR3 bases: TGCGCCAGCAGCCAATTCGACCTACAGGGGGCGGCAGGGACTAGCGGCTACGAGCAGTACTTC. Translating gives CASSQFDLQGAAGTSGYEQYF.

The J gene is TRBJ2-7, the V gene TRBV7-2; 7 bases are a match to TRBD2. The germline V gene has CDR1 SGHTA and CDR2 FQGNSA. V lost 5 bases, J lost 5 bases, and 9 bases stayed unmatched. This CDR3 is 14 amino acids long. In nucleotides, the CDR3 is TGTGCCAGCAGCACCCGCTGGGACTACCACGAGCAGTACTTC. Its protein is CASSTRWDYHEQYF.

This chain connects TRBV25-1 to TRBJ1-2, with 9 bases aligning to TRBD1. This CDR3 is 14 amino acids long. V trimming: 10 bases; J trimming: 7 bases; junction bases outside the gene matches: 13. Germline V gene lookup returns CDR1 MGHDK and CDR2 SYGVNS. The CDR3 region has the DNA TGTGCCACTGCCTATGGGACAGGGATCGGTGGCTACACCTTC. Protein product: CATAYGTGIGGYTF.

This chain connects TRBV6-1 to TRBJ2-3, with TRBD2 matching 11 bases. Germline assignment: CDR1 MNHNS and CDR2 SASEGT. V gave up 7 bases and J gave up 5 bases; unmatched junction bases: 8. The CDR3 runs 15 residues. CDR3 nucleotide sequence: TGTGCCAGCACCCAGGGGCTAGCGGGAGGAGATACGCAGTATTTT. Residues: CASTQGLAGGDTQYF.

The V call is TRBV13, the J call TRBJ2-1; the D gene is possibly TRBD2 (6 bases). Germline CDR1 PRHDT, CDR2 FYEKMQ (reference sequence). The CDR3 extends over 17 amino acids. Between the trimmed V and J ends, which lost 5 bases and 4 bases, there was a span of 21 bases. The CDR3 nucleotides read TGTGCCAGCAGCCCGCCAGGGAGGCGGAGCCAGTACAATGAGCAGTTCTTC. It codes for CASSPPGRRSQYNEQFF.

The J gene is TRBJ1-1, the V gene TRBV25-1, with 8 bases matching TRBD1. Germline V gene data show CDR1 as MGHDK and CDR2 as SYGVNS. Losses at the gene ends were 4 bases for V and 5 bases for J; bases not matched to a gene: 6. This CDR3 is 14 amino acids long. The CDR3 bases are TGTGCCAGCAGTGTACAGGGGGTCGGTACTGAAGCTTTCTTT. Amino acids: CASSVQGVGTEAFF. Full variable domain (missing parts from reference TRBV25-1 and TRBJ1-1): EADIYQTPRYLVIGTGKKITLECSQTMGHDKMYWYQQDPGMELHLIHYSYGVNSTEKGDLSSESTVSRIRTEHFPLTLESARPSHTSQYLCASSVQGVGTEAFFGQGTRLTVV.

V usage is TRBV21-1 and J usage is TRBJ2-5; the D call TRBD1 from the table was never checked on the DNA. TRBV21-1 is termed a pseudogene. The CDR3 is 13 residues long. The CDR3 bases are TGTGCCAGCAGCAAAAGGGACATCTTAGCCCAGTACTTC. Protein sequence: CASSKRDILAQYF.

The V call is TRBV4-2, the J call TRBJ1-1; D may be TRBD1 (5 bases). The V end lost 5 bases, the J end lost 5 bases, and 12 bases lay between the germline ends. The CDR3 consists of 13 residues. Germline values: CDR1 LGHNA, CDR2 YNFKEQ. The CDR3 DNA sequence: TGTGCCAGCAGCTACGGGGGGAGAACTGAAGCTTTCTTT. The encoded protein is CASSYGGRTEAFF.

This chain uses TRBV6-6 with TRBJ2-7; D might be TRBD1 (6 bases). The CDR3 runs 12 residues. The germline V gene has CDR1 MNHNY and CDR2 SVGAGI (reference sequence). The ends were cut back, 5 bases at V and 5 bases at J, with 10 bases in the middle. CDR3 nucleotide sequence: TGTGCCAGCAGTCCGGACAGCAACGAGCAGTACTTC. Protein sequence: CASSPDSNEQYF.

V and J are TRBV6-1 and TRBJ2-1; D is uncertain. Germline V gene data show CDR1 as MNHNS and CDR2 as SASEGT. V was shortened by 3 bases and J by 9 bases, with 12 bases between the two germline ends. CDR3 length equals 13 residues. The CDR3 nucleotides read TGTGCCAGCAGTGACGTTTTGAGGTTTGAGCAGTTCTTC. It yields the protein CASSDVLRFEQFF.

The CDR3 coding sequence is TGTGCCAGCAGTCCCGGGACAGATTATGGCTACACCTTC. It encodes CASSPGTDYGYTF. The gene calls are TRBV2 and TRBJ1-2; TRBD1 aligns across 7 bases. CDR3 size: 13 residues. The junction had 5 bases not matched to a gene; V was cut back by 5 bases and J by 5 bases. Germline assignment: CDR1 SNHLY and CDR2 FYNNEI.